The clone carrying this T cell receptor beta chain was seen just once. The protocol was immunoSEQ multiplex PCR, while the TCRdb copy is restricted to in-frame clones and leaves out a portion. The sample consists of 150,000 to 160,000 clones, 75% to 85% of them appearing once. Enrolment of Seattle patients took place during active infection, and they were followed longitudinally. This sample was included in a study of blood T cell repertoires in COVID-19. At the level of the study: Sources were T cells, B-cell-depleted T cells, or PBMCs; the material itself was cDNA or gDNA.

This TCR derives from a woman aged 60-70 years with COVID-19, enrolled during active disease. The sequenced sample was peripheral blood.

As DNA, the CDR3 is TGTGCCAGCAGTCACCGGGGAGCCAAAGAGACCCAGTACTTC. Its protein product is CASSHRGAKETQYF. This chain joins TRBV16 and TRBJ2-5; TRBD2 is a possible D gene (5 bases). The germline V gene has CDR1 KGHSY and CDR2 FQNENV. This CDR3 is built from 14 residues. V was clipped by 6 bases and J by 3 bases, with 14 bases between them.